These 24 T cell receptor beta chains originate from one sample sequenced in a study of radiotherapy plus CTLA-4 blockade in lung cancer (dated by TCRdb to the late 2010s). Library preparation was by the immunoSEQ multiplex PCR assay. The table was pulled from immuneACCESS by TCRdb, which kept in-frame rearrangements only. Such tables lose some clones; where checked, under half of the loss comes from unresolved V genes, and the rest has no known cause. Present in this sample are 50,000 to 65,000 clones, about three quarters of which were seen just once. The ten largest clonotypes hold 2.4% of the sample. The sample here was peripheral blood, taken from a patient treated with radiotherapy plus ipilimumab. These receptors were taken from a human donor with non-small cell lung cancer whose response to radiotherapy plus ipilimumab could not be evaluated.

The V call is TRBV6-5, the J call TRBJ1-2; weak D call: TRBD1 (5 bases). The V gene lost 5 bases and the J gene lost 0 bases, with 10 bases spanning the gap. CDR1 is MNHEY, CDR2 SVGAGI, per germline. The CDR3 is made up of 14 amino acids. The CDR3 reads CASSADRANYGYTF. The CDR3 coding sequence is TGTGCCAGCAGTGCCGACAGAGCTAACTATGGCTACACCTTC.

There are a few counts of this clone. This chain links TRBV28 with TRBJ2-6; possible D gene TRBD1, 5 bases. V was shortened by 6 bases and J by 0 bases, with 9 bases between the two germline ends. The germline CDR1 and CDR2 sequences are MDHEN and SYDVKM. The CDR3 extends over 15 amino acids. CDR3 in DNA: TGTGCCAGCAGCCGAGACAGCTCTGGGGCCAACGTCCTGACTTTC. As protein: CASSRDSSGANVLTF. Combining the CDR3 with reference TRBV28 and TRBJ2-6 gives the whole variable domain DVKVTQSSRYLVKRTGEKVFLECVQDMDHENMFWYRQDPGLGLRLIYFSYDVKMKEKGDIPEGYSVSREKKERFSLILESASTNQTSMYLCASSRDSSGANVLTFGAGSRLTVL.

V is TRBV7-3 and J is TRBJ1-3; the match to TRBD1 covers 10 bases. Germline CDR1 reads SGHTA; CDR2 reads FQGTGA. V gave up 3 bases and J gave up 7 bases; unmatched junction bases: 9. The CDR3 contains 16 residues. Here the CDR3 DNA reads TGTGCCAGCAGCTTGGTGACAGGGGGCCCTTTGAACACCATATATTTT. It translates to CASSLVTGGPLNTIYF.

The chain combines TRBV2 with TRBJ1-4; D may be TRBD1 (6 bases). V was clipped by 6 bases and J by 4 bases, with 12 bases between them. The CDR3 runs 14 residues. Germline-derived CDR1 and CDR2 are SNHLY and FYNNEI. DNA of the CDR3: TGTGCCAGCAGGGCAGGGGAGGGTAATGAAAAACTGTTTTTT. Translating it yields CASRAGEGNEKLFF.

The V and J genes are TRBV7-2 and TRBJ2-6, with D possibly matching TRBD1 (5 bases). This CDR3 contains 16 residues. The germline V gene encodes CDR1 SGHTA and CDR2 FQGNSA. V lost 2 bases and J lost 0, with 8 bases in between. The CDR3 protein is CASSLSDSSGANVLTF. CDR3 DNA: TGTGCCAGCAGCTTATCTGACAGCTCTGGGGCCAACGTCCTGACTTTC.

V is TRBV27 and J is TRBJ1-3, with D hard to call. The V gene lost 4 bases and the J gene lost 4 bases, with 14 bases spanning the gap. CDR1 is MNHEY, CDR2 SMNVEV, per germline (reference sequence). The CDR3 loop spans 15 amino acids. CDR3 nucleotide sequence: TGTGCCAGCAGTTCTGCGGGGTTCGGAGGAAACACCATATATTTT. Its protein product is CASSSAGFGGNTIYF.

This clone appeared a few times. The V call is TRBV30, the J call TRBJ1-5; no reliable D call. Looked up from germline, CDR1 is GTSNPN and CDR2 is SVGIG (reference sequence). The CDR3 is made up of 15 amino acids. Trimming left V 4 bases short and J 2 bases short, with 15 bases between. The CDR3 DNA sequence: TGTGCCTGGACACAAGATACAATGGGCAATCAGCCCCAGCATTTT. Amino acids: CAWTQDTMGNQPQHF.

The V gene is TRBV7-2, the J gene TRBJ2-5; possibly TRBD1 for D (6 bases). The J call could be wrong; TRBJ2-7 is a better fit for the DNA end. The length of the CDR3 is 15 residues. The germline CDR1 and CDR2 sequences are SGHTA and FQGNSA. The CDR3 DNA reads TGTGCCAGCAGCTTAGCGCGAGCAGGGGCCTACGAGCAGTACTTC. Translating gives CASSLARAGAYEQYF.

The rearrangement joins TRBV5-4 to TRBJ2-1, with 8 bases matching TRBD1. Germline V CDR1 and CDR2: SGHNT, YYREEE (reference sequence). The ends lost 4 bases at V and 6 bases at J; junction bases unmatched: 12. The length of the CDR3 is 16 residues. The CDR3 nucleotides read TGTGCCAGCAGCCAAAGAAAGCTCGACAGGGGCAATGAGCAGTTCTTC. Translating it yields CASSQRKLDRGNEQFF. Complete variable domain (other parts from reference TRBV5-4 and TRBJ2-1): ETGVTQSPTHLIKTRGQQVTLRCSSQSGHNTVSWYQQALGQGPQFIFQYYREEENGRGNFPPRFSGLQFPNYSSELNVNALELDDSALYLCASSQRKLDRGNEQFFGPGTRLTVL.

This clone was counted a single time. The rearrangement links TRBV30 to TRBJ2-7; TRBD2 is a possible D gene (6 bases). From germline, CDR1 is GTSNPN and CDR2 SVGIG (reference sequence). V was cut by 1 base and J by 0 bases, with 16 bases left in between. CDR3 length: 16 amino acids. In nucleotides, the CDR3 is TGTGCCTGGAGTGGGTACCCTCGGGGGAGCTCCTACGAGCAGTACTTC. Its protein is CAWSGYPRGSSYEQYF.

A few counts support this clone. J is TRBJ2-7 and V is TRBV27; 9 positions agree with TRBD1. CDR3 length: 14 residues. Germline V gene lookup returns CDR1 MNHEY and CDR2 SMNVEV (reference sequence). The junction had 8 bases not matched to a gene; V was cut back by 6 bases and J by 5 bases. Written as DNA, the CDR3 is TGTGCCAGCAGCCTGGGACAGGGAATGGACGAGCAGTACTTC. Translated: CASSLGQGMDEQYF.

The genes are TRBV27 and TRBJ2-6, with no clear D. With 0 bases removed from V and 1 base from J, the gap between germline ends came to 4 bases. CDR3 size: 15 residues. Germline V gene sequence: CDR1 MNHEY, CDR2 SMNVEV (reference sequence). The CDR3 here is CASSLSLSGANVLTF. DNA for the CDR3: TGTGCCAGCAGTTTATCCCTGTCTGGGGCCAACGTCCTGACTTTC. The whole variable domain, remainder taken from reference TRBV27 and TRBJ2-6, is EAQVTQNPRYLITVTGKKLTVTCSQNMNHEYMSWYRQDPGLGLRQIYYSMNVEVTDKGDVPEGYKVSRKEKRNFPLILESPSPNQTSLYFCASSLSLSGANVLTFGAGSRLTVL.

The gene calls are TRBV5-1 and TRBJ1-3; perhaps TRBD1 as D (5 bases). V lost 0 bases and J 2 bases, leaving 6 bases between the germline ends. From germline, CDR1 is SGHRS and CDR2 YFSETQ. This CDR3 comprises 14 residues. The CDR3 protein is CASSLGTTGNTIYF. CDR3 in DNA: TGCGCCAGCAGCTTGGGGACAACTGGAAACACCATATATTTT.

The chain combines TRBV9 with TRBJ2-1; TRBD2 aligns across 7 bases. Trimming removed 6 bases from V and 9 bases from J; junction bases left unmatched: 15. The CDR3 has 15 amino acids. Germline CDR1 is SGDLS and CDR2 is YYNGEE. The CDR3 DNA is TGTGCCAGCAACGTCGGGACTACCAACCTCCGTGAGCAGTTCTTC. This codes for CASNVGTTNLREQFF.

This chain connects TRBV7-2 to TRBJ1-1, with a weak D call TRBD1 (6 bases). The ends were cut back, 1 base at V and 1 base at J, with 10 bases in the middle. The CDR3 loop spans 15 amino acids. Germline-derived CDR1 and CDR2 are SGHTA and FQGNSA. The CDR3 bases are TGTGCCAGCAGCTTAGTACAGGGAGAGAACACTGAAGCTTTCTTT. Amino acids: CASSLVQGENTEAFF.

The rearrangement joins TRBV7-2 to TRBJ1-2; D uncertain. The V end lost 4 bases, the J end lost 4 bases, and 7 bases lay between the germline ends. CDR3 size: 12 residues. CDR1 and CDR2 from the germline V gene are SGHTA and FQGNSA. CDR3 DNA sequence: TGTGCCAGCAGCTCCCAGGTCTATGGCTACACCTTC. This sequence encodes CASSSQVYGYTF.

This clone turned up a few times. CDR3 loop: CASSLWAGALVDEQFF. The CDR3 DNA reads TGTGCCAGCAGCTTATGGGCGGGGGCCTTGGTCGATGAGCAGTTCTTC. V gene TRBV7-2 combines with J gene TRBJ2-1; D is possibly TRBD2 (7 bases). V was cut by 2 bases and J by 8 bases, with 19 bases left in between. CDR1 and CDR2 (germline): SGHTA, FQGNSA. The CDR3 extends over 16 amino acids.

The chain couples TRBV2 to TRBJ2-5; 7 nucleotides agree with TRBD1. This CDR3 region has 15 residues. Germline values: CDR1 SNHLY, CDR2 FYNNEI. Trimming cost V 4 bases and J 2 bases; bases outside gene matches: 7. This CDR3 reads CASSGYGTAQETQYF. The CDR3 region has the DNA TGTGCCAGCAGTGGGTACGGGACAGCGCAAGAGACCCAGTACTTC.

The CDR3 sequence is CASSPGWRAVNEQFF. The CDR3 DNA sequence: TGTGCCAGCAGCCCCGGCTGGAGGGCAGTCAATGAGCAGTTCTTC. This chain connects TRBV7-2 to TRBJ2-1, with D tentatively TRBD2 (6 bases). Per germline, CDR1 SGHTA and CDR2 FQGNSA. The length of the CDR3 is 15 residues. V shed 5 bases and J shed 6 bases, with 17 bases lying between them. Complete variable domain (other parts from reference TRBV7-2 and TRBJ2-1): GAGVSQSPSNKVTEKGKDVELRCDPISGHTALYWYRQSLGQGLEFLIYFQGNSAPDKSGLPSDRFSAERTGGSVSTLTIQRTQQEDSAVYLCASSPGWRAVNEQFFGPGTRLTVL.

The CDR3 coding sequence is TGTGCCAGCAGCTTACAGGGACAGGAGACCCAGTACTTC. It yields the protein CASSLQGQETQYF. This sequence joins TRBV7-9 and TRBJ2-5; TRBD1 aligns across 7 bases. CDR1 SEHNR and CDR2 FQNEAQ come from the germline V gene (reference sequence). With 2 bases clipped from V and 5 bases from J, the junction kept 2 bases outside the gene matches. This CDR3 is built from 13 residues.

The gene calls are TRBV9 and TRBJ2-7, with D perhaps TRBD1 (6 bases). This CDR3 has 15 amino acids. V lost 4 bases to trimming and J lost 7 bases, with 21 bases between them. Germline CDR1 is SGDLS and CDR2 is YYNGEE. CDR3 protein: CASSSEDSIMGEQYF. The CDR3 bases are TGTGCCAGCAGCTCCGAGGACAGTATCATGGGGGAGCAGTACTTC. The complete variable domain, with remaining parts taken from reference TRBV9 and TRBJ2-7, reads DSGVTQTPKHLITATGQRVTLRCSPRSGDLSVYWYQQSLDQGLQFLIQYYNGEERAKGNILERFSAQQFPDLHSELNLSSLELGDSALYFCASSSEDSIMGEQYFGPGTRLTVT.

This clone was observed once. The V call is TRBV7-2, the J call TRBJ1-5, with 8 bases aligning to TRBD1. The germline V gene encodes CDR1 SGHTA and CDR2 FQGNSA. V was pared by 1 base and J by 2 bases, with 13 bases of the junction left unmatched. CDR3 size: 19 residues. The DNA of the CDR3 is TGTGCCAGCAGCTTAGGCGGCGGCAGGGGGCGAACGGGCAATCAGCCCCAGCATTTT. This sequence encodes CASSLGGGRGRTGNQPQHF.

This clone was detected a few times. This rearrangement joins TRBV9 to TRBJ1-1, with D possibly being TRBD1 (5 bases). There are 14 residues in the CDR3. Trimming left V 0 bases short and J 4 bases short, with 10 bases between. CDR1 is SGDLS, CDR2 YYNGEE, per germline. CDR3 coding DNA: TGTGCCAGCAGCGTAGTAGGAGGGGTCACTGAAGCTTTCTTT. Amino acids: CASSVVGGVTEAFF.

The table lists this clone with a few counts. The junction does not match germline at one end; this may be a read error. This chain links TRBV7-9 with TRBJ2-1; D is perhaps TRBD2 (5 bases). Germline V gene data show CDR1 as SEHNR and CDR2 as FQNEAQ (reference sequence). The CDR3 contains 13 residues. CDR3 protein: CASSLDGVTGSIF. The CDR3 bases are TGTGCCAGCAGCTTAGATGGTGTAACGGGGTCTATCTTC.